This T cell receptor (beta chain) came from a study of follicular helper T cells after annual influenza vaccination. Study overall: Blood was drawn on days 0, 7 and 28 after vaccination.

Study outcomes and limitations: Successive annual vaccinations recalled a recurrent oligoclonal ICOS+CD38+ cTfh response with influenza-specific clonotypes. Most later recoveries of Day 7 ICOS+CD38+ clones were ICOS-CD38- cTfh.

Profiled with immunoSEQ multiplex PCR; TCRdb holds only in-frame clones, not every one. The table shows roughly 13,000 clones, with around four fifths occurring only once. On this clone itself: Its specificity is unknown.

Germline lookup yields CDR1 MNHNY and CDR2 SVGAGI (reference sequence). The CDR3 has 14 residues. J gave up 3 bases and V 5 bases, and 2 bases lay outside the gene matches. Time point denoted: 2014-2015 season, pre-vaccination. The TCR was taken from an adult who received the influenza vaccine. The chain uses TRBV6-6 and TRBJ1-1; TRBD1 aligns across 11 bases. The sequences come from CXCR5- memory CD4+ T cells sorted from blood, collected on the day of influenza vaccination. The CDR3 reads CASSPGQGDTEAFF. DNA for the CDR3: TGTGCCAGCAGTCCGGGACAGGGGGACACTGAAGCTTTCTTT.